Presented here are 11 T cell receptor beta chains from one specimen sequenced in a study of blood T cell repertoires in COVID-19. The assay was immunoSEQ multiplex PCR, and TCRdb's table has in-frame clones only and misses some. The sample shows about 210,000 clones, just over 85% of them seen only once. The sequenced material came from peripheral blood. The receptors come from a man aged 18 to 30 with active or convalescent COVID-19.

The chain links TRBV28 to TRBJ2-2; 11 nucleotides match TRBD1. Unmatched junction bases numbered 9, after V lost 4 bases and J lost 5 bases. Germline CDR1 and CDR2: MDHEN and SYDVKM. CDR3 size: 17 residues. The CDR3 region is CASSSPLGTGGTGELFF. Written as DNA, the CDR3 is TGTGCCAGCAGTTCCCCTTTGGGGACAGGGGGAACCGGGGAGCTGTTTTTT.

CDR3: CAYQTGEETQYF. In DNA, the CDR3 is TGTGCCTACCAGACAGGGGAAGAGACCCAGTACTTC. The chain combines TRBV30 with TRBJ2-5, with 8 bases lining up with TRBD1. CDR1 is GTSNPN and CDR2 is SVGIG in the germline V gene (reference sequence). J lost 3 bases, V lost 7 bases, and 4 bases had no gene match. CDR3 length: 12 residues.

This clone was detected only once. The V gene is TRBV29-1, the J gene TRBJ2-4; no definite D call. Germline V gene sequence: CDR1 SQVTM, CDR2 ANQGSEA. The V end was cut by 6 bases, the J end by 9 bases, with 18 bases between. The CDR3 covers 13 residues. The CDR3 sequence: CSVSAPLTGIQYF. The CDR3 DNA sequence: TGCAGCGTCTCGGCTCCCCTAACGGGCATTCAGTACTTC.

The chain employs TRBV7-2 and TRBJ1-1; the match to TRBD1 covers 7 bases. Losses at the gene ends were 9 bases for V and 0 bases for J; bases not matched to a gene: 4. The CDR3 runs 13 residues. Germline V gene sequence: CDR1 SGHTA, CDR2 FQGNSA. This chain's CDR3 is CASLTGMNTEAFF. The CDR3 DNA sequence: TGTGCCAGTTTGACAGGGATGAACACTGAAGCTTTCTTT.

V is TRBV10-2 and J is TRBJ1-6, with D possibly being TRBD1 (5 bases). The germline V gene has CDR1 WSHSY and CDR2 SAAADI. The CDR3 extends over 16 amino acids. Trimming left V 1 base short and J 10 bases short, with 17 bases between. The CDR3 DNA reads as TGCGCCAGCAGTGAGTGGTCGTTTAGGGGCAACTCACCCCTCCACTTT. Translating gives CASSEWSFRGNSPLHF.

The sample holds many counts of this clone. The chain has TRBV4-3 and TRBJ1-2; D possibly corresponds to TRBD1 (6 bases). Per the germline V gene, CDR1 is LGHNA and CDR2 is YSLEER. The V end was cut by 0 bases, the J end by 2 bases, with 13 bases between. This CDR3 has 16 residues. Here the CDR3 DNA reads TGCGCCAGCAGCCAAGATCTTACAGGGCCAAACTATGGCTACACCTTC. Protein product: CASSQDLTGPNYGYTF.

V is TRBV12-3 or TRBV12-4 and J is TRBJ1-1; TRBD1 is a possible D gene (5 bases). This CDR3 comprises 13 residues. V dropped 5 bases and J dropped 6 bases, with 13 bases sitting between them. The CDR3 sequence: CASSRQNWAEAFF. DNA for the CDR3: TGTGCCAGCAGTCGACAGAATTGGGCTGAAGCTTTCTTT.

V gene TRBV28 combines with J gene TRBJ2-4; D ambiguous. This CDR3 spans 13 amino acids. The germline V and J ends were trimmed by 7 bases and 1 base, with 8 bases remaining between them. CDR1 is MDHEN, CDR2 SYDVKM, per germline. CDR3 loop: CASTPTAKNIQYF. CDR3 nucleotide sequence: TGTGCCAGCACCCCTACGGCCAAAAACATTCAGTACTTC.

This sequence joins TRBV30 and TRBJ1-6; 7 nucleotides match TRBD1. In germline, CDR1 is GTSNPN, CDR2 SVGIG (reference sequence). The V and J ends lost 0 bases and 0 bases, in that order; junction bases with no gene match: 5. The CDR3 is made up of 17 amino acids. The CDR3 DNA is TGTGCCTGGAGTGTGGGCAGGGGGAGCTCCTATAATTCACCCCTCCACTTT. This codes for CAWSVGRGSSYNSPLHF.

This clone was recorded a few times. The chain uses TRBV27 and TRBJ2-2, with 8 bases that match TRBD1. CDR3 length: 14 amino acids. V was clipped by 6 bases and J by 5 bases; unmatched bases: 5. Germline-derived CDR1 and CDR2 are MNHEY and SMNVEV (reference sequence). CDR3 amino acids: CASREGQVTGELFF. CDR3 DNA sequence: TGTGCCAGCAGGGAGGGACAGGTAACCGGGGAGCTGTTTTTT.

V gene TRBV18 combines with J gene TRBJ1-5; a weak D match, TRBD1 (5 bases). Germline V lookup: CDR1 KGHSH, CDR2 LQKENI. The V end was cut by 5 bases, the J end by 6 bases, with 17 bases between. This CDR3 is built from 15 residues. The CDR3 DNA reads TGTGCCAGCTCAAATTTCGGGGGGGGAGGTCAGCCCCAGCATTTT. This encodes CASSNFGGGGQPQHF. Complete variable domain (other parts from reference TRBV18 and TRBJ1-5): NAGVMQNPRHLVRRRGQEARLRCSPMKGHSHVYWYRQLPEEGLKFMVYLQKENIIDESGMPKERFSAEFPKEGPSILRIQQVVRGDSAAYFCASSNFGGGGQPQHFGDGTRLSIL.